This T cell receptor (beta chain) was captured in a study of blood T cell repertoires in COVID-19. In the study overall: The United States, Italy and Spain supplied acute and convalescent COVID-19 samples. T cells, B-cell-depleted T cells, or PBMCs supplied cDNA or gDNA.

Germline V gene lookup returns CDR1 LNHNV and CDR2 YYDKDF (reference sequence). V dropped 1 base and J dropped 7 bases, with 19 bases sitting between them. This CDR3 has 16 residues. Measured with immunoSEQ multiplex PCR; TCRdb has only the in-frame clones, and not every one. The repertoire holds 130,000 to 150,000 clones, with over 75% as singletons. The chain recombines TRBV15 with TRBJ1-2; D gene unclear. Sample: peripheral blood. This sequence originates from a woman in her forties or fifties with acute or convalescent COVID-19. CDR3 DNA: TGTGCCACCAGCAGAGTAGGCCGGGAGGATAGTGGTGGCTACACCTTC. This gives the protein CATSRVGREDSGGYTF. Full variable domain (outside the CDR3, taken from reference TRBV15 and TRBJ1-2): DAMVIQNPRYQVTQFGKPVTLSCSQTLNHNVMYWYQQKSSQAPKLLFHYYDKDFNNEADTPDNFQSRRPNTSFCFLDIRSPGLGDTAMYLCATSRVGREDSGGYTFGSGTRLTVV.